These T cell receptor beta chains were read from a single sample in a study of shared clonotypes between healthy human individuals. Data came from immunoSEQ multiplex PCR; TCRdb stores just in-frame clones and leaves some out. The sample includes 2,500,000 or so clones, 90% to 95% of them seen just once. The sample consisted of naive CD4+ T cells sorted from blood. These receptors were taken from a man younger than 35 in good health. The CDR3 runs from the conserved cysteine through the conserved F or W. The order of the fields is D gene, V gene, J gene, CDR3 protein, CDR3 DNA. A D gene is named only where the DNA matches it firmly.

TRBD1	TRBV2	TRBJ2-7	CASSLFGQGYEQYF	TGTGCCAGCAGTTTATTTGGACAGGGCTACGAGCAGTACTTC
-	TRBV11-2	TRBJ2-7	CASSLGGGGSANEQYF	TGTGCCAGCAGCTTAGGGGGAGGTGGGTCAGCCAACGAGCAGTACTTC
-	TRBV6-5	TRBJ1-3	CASSYSPSGVGNTIYF	TGTGCCAGCAGTTACTCCCCCAGCGGTGTTGGAAACACCATATATTTT
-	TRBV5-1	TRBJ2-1	CASSIGGNEQFF	TGCGCCAGCAGCATAGGGGGCAATGAGCAGTTCTTC
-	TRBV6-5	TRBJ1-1	CASSYGGQAFF	TGTGCCAGCAGTTATGGGGGGCAAGCTTTCTTT
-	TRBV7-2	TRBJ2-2	CASSSHFRQVTGELFF	TGTGCCAGCAGCTCTCACTTCCGACAGGTCACCGGGGAGCTGTTTTTT
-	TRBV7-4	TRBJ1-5	CASSLEGPGRFNQPQHF	TGTGCCAGCAGCTTAGAGGGTCCAGGGCGGTTCAATCAGCCCCAGCATTTT
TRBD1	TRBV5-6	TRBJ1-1	CASSLVRQGNTEAFF	TGTGCCAGCAGCTTGGTCCGACAGGGGAACACTGAAGCTTTCTTT
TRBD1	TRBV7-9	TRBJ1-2	CASSLGGGEGYTF	TGTGCCAGCAGCTTAGGAGGGGGCGAAGGCTACACCTTC
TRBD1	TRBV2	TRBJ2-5	CASSRTGATQETQYF	TGTGCCAGCAGCCGGACAGGGGCGACCCAAGAGACCCAGTACTTC
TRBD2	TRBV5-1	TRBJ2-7	CASSTGLAGASYEQYF	TGCGCCAGCAGCACGGGACTAGCGGGGGCCTCCTACGAGCAGTACTTC